The present entry profiles one T cell receptor (beta chain) with its context. cDNA libraries for TCR alpha and TCR beta, carrying sample barcodes and UMIs, came from 5'RACE with constant-segment primers. TCRdb reprocessed the 5' RACE reads via MiXCR and lists one record per CDR3 protein. Among 200,000 to 300,000 distinct CDR3 sequences, 9.4% were seen once, and the ten largest hold roughly a fifth. This sample is part of a study of T-cell memory formation after mild COVID-19. The CDR3 loop spans 15 amino acids. CDR1 and CDR2 (germline): SGHTA, FQGNSA. V trimming: 4 bases; J trimming: 5 bases; junction bases outside the gene matches: 4.

The J gene is TRBJ1-4, the V gene TRBV7-2; 10 nucleotides match TRBD1. The sample consisted of PBMCs or a T cell subset sorted from them (not recorded which). The TCR sequence derives from a man in his late teens or twenties who had mild COVID-19 (a few samples of this study predate the infection). Cell type and time point are not known. The CDR3 protein is CASSSRQGANEKLFF. In DNA, the CDR3 is TGTGCCAGCAGCTCCCGACAGGGGGCGAATGAAAAACTGTTTTTT.